This note documents a single T cell receptor beta chain sequence. What it binds is not known. The sample comes from a study of T cells in localized non-small cell lung cancer. Study-level results: Highest T cell clonality was seen in uninvolved adjacent lung, surpassing that measured in tumor. Adjacent lung exhibited a median of about 50 among the 100 most abundant tumor clones. A single tumor region was sequenced, leaving heterogeneity possible.

Produced via immunoSEQ multiplex PCR; TCRdb's table is partial and in-frame only. The repertoire consists of about 33,000 clones, with approximately 90% occurring once and the leading ten covering about a sixth. Losses at the gene ends were 8 bases for V and 5 bases for J; bases not matched to a gene: 4. CDR3 length equals 15 residues. Germline CDR1 reads MGHDK; CDR2 reads SYGVNS. The clonotype originates from a man aged 35-69 years with stage III lung adenocarcinoma. The sample in question was peripheral blood mononuclear cells, obtained before any cancer treatment. This rearrangement joins TRBV25-1 to TRBJ2-2; 14 bases agree with TRBD2. The CDR3 DNA reads TGTGCCAGCGGGGGACTAGCGGGGGTTACCGGGGAGCTGTTTTTT. It specifies CASGGLAGVTGELFF.